At least ten counts were recorded for the clone carrying this T cell receptor (beta chain). This specimen belongs to a study of CD8 T cells in ankylosing spondylitis. TCRdb reprocessed the 5' RACE reads with MiXCR, giving one entry per CDR3 protein. The data hold around 10,000 distinct CDR3 sequences, with 5% to 6.5% observed a single time. Germline V gene sequence: CDR1 SGDLS, CDR2 YYNGEE. The CDR3 is made up of 14 amino acids. V shed 3 bases and J 5 bases; nucleotides not matched to a gene: 1. The chain uses TRBV9 and TRBJ2-1, with 11 bases aligning to TRBD2. Sequenced material: blood, either unsorted or a sorted T cell fraction (not recorded which). The TCR was taken from a female donor with ankylosing spondylitis or in good health (not recorded which). The CDR3 bases are TGTGCCAGCAGCGAGGGACTAGCGGACAATGAGCAGTTCTTC. This translates into CASSEGLADNEQFF.